The next 26 T cell receptor beta chains were all read from a single sample in a study of early T cells in non-severe SARS-CoV-2 infection. MiXCR, applied by TCRdb to the 5' RACE reads, yields one record per CDR3 protein. Of roughly 66,000 distinct CDR3 sequences detected, over 8% appear once; the ten largest clones hold around 3.5%. Sequencing input: whole blood. The receptors derive from an adult who was a healthcare worker with PCR-confirmed SARS-CoV-2 infection or an uninfected control (not recorded which).

The chain uses TRBV6-5 and TRBJ2-7; 9 bases line up with TRBD2. J was trimmed by 3 bases and V by 7 bases; bases with no gene match: 7. This CDR3 has 14 amino acids. Germline loops: CDR1 MNHEY, CDR2 SVGAGI. For the CDR3, the DNA is TGTGCCAGCACCGAGACTAGCGGAGGCTACGAGCAGTACTTC. Protein sequence: CASTETSGGYEQYF.

This clonotype was counted at least ten times. The V and J genes are TRBV28 and TRBJ2-7; 8 positions agree with TRBD1. This CDR3 contains 13 residues. Germline CDR1 is MDHEN and CDR2 is SYDVKM. Unmatched junction bases numbered 5, after V lost 5 bases and J lost 5 bases. Here the CDR3 DNA reads TGTGCCAGCAGTGCCCCAGGGGGCCACGAGCAGTACTTC. Protein: CASSAPGGHEQYF.

In the case of this clonotype: This may arise from a read error, as a much more abundant clone is one base away. This chain links TRBV30 with TRBJ1-1; no firm D call. The germline V gene has CDR1 GTSNPN and CDR2 SVGIG (reference sequence). Trimming left V 5 bases short and J 3 bases short, with 10 bases between. The CDR3 length is 12 residues. CDR3 protein: CAWEGWHTEAFF. The CDR3 DNA reads as TGTGCCTGGGAAGGATGGCACACTGAAGCTTTCTTT. The full variable domain, its missing parts supplied by reference TRBV30 and TRBJ1-1, is SQTIHQWPATLVQPVGSPLSLECTVEGTSNPNLYWYRQAAGRGLQLLFYSVGIGQISSEVPQNLSASRPQDRQFILSSKKLLLSDSGFYLCAWEGWHTEAFFGQGTRLTVV.

This chain connects TRBV9 to TRBJ2-3, with D perhaps assigned TRBD1 or TRBD2 (5 bases each). Germline V lookup: CDR1 SGDLS, CDR2 YYNGEE. Trimming shortened V by 3 bases and J by 2 bases, and 10 bases separated the two germline ends. CDR3 length equals 14 residues. The CDR3 bases are TGTGCCAGCAGCGACCGGGACCCCACAGATACGCAGTATTTT. This translates into CASSDRDPTDTQYF.

This clonotype was picked up many times. The rearrangement uses TRBV7-9 and TRBJ2-5; TRBD1 agrees at 11 bases. Germline V CDR1 and CDR2: SEHNR, FQNEAQ (reference sequence). The CDR3 contains 18 residues. The ends lost 5 bases at V and 2 bases at J; junction bases unmatched: 13. CDR3 protein: CASSPRTGGTRAQETQYF. CDR3 sequence (DNA): TGTGCCAGCAGCCCAAGGACAGGGGGCACTCGGGCACAAGAGACCCAGTACTTC.

V gene TRBV9 combines with J gene TRBJ2-7; 12 nucleotides line up with TRBD1. The CDR3 extends over 14 amino acids. After removal of 2 bases from V and 7 bases from J, the junction contained 4 bases not matched to a gene. Germline V lookup: CDR1 SGDLS, CDR2 YYNGEE. CDR3 sequence: CASSVGTGGQEQYF. The DNA for the CDR3 is TGTGCCAGCAGCGTTGGGACAGGGGGCCAAGAGCAGTACTTC.

In this sample, this clonotype is medium-sized (0.01 to 0.1%). The chain couples TRBV7-2 to TRBJ1-2; D ambiguous. This CDR3 is 13 amino acids long. CDR1 is SGHTA, CDR2 FQGNSA, per germline. The ends were cut back, 1 base at V and 4 bases at J, with 7 bases in the middle. As DNA, the CDR3 is TGTGCCAGCAGCTTAGAGGCGATCTATGGCTACACCTTC. Translating it yields CASSLEAIYGYTF.

This clonotype was found a few times. V is TRBV20-1 and J is TRBJ2-3; 8 positions agree with TRBD1. Trimming removed 0 bases from V and 0 bases from J; junction bases left unmatched: 5. Germline CDR1 is DFQATT and CDR2 is SNEGSKA (reference sequence). The CDR3 length is 16 residues. DNA of the CDR3: TGCAGTGCTAGAGACCTAAGGACAGGGAGCACAGATACGCAGTATTTT. Protein: CSARDLRTGSTDTQYF.

This clonotype was picked up a small number of times. V gene TRBV5-4 combines with J gene TRBJ2-3, with 8 bases aligning to TRBD2. Germline-derived CDR1 and CDR2 are SGHNT and YYREEE (reference sequence). Losses at the gene ends were 1 base for V and 4 bases for J; bases not matched to a gene: 2. The CDR3 is 14 residues long. The CDR3 DNA is TGTGCCAGCAGCTTGCTAGCGGGCCCAGATACGCAGTATTTT. Its translation is CASSLLAGPDTQYF.

This rearrangement joins TRBV6-2 or TRBV6-3 to TRBJ2-7; 9 bases fit TRBD1. Germline V CDR1 and CDR2: MNHEY, SVGEGT. J was trimmed by 0 bases and V by 5 bases; bases with no gene match: 8. The CDR3 consists of 16 residues. The CDR3 nucleotides are TGTGCCAGCAGTAACAGGGGGCAAGATTACTCCTACGAGCAGTACTTC. It codes for CASSNRGQDYSYEQYF.

This clonotype appeared many times. The chain joins TRBV7-2 to TRBJ2-1, with a weak D call TRBD1 (5 bases). The V gene's germline CDR1 is SGHTA and CDR2 FQGNSA. The V end lost 2 bases, the J end lost 3 bases, and 11 bases lay between the germline ends. This CDR3 has 15 residues. Written as DNA, the CDR3 is TGTGCCAGCAGCTTAAGTCAGGGAATCTACAATGAGCAGTTCTTC. Protein sequence: CASSLSQGIYNEQFF.

V usage is TRBV12-3 or TRBV12-4 and J usage is TRBJ2-7, with a tentative D call TRBD2 (6 bases). This CDR3 region has 12 residues. Trimming removed 4 bases from V and 8 bases from J, with 12 bases in between. The CDR3 region has the DNA TGTGCCAGCAGTTCATCTACTAGCCAGCAGTACTTC. It encodes CASSSSTSQQYF.

This clonotype was observed a few times. This sequence joins TRBV12-3 or TRBV12-4 and TRBJ1-5, with 8 positions matching TRBD1. V was clipped by 6 bases and J by 9 bases; unmatched bases: 7. The CDR3 length is 13 residues. The CDR3 reads CASSQGARRPQHF. The CDR3 DNA reads TGTGCCAGCAGCCAGGGGGCTCGGAGGCCCCAGCATTTT.

This clonotype has more than one count but fewer than ten. This CDR3 reads CASSRTGLDEQFF. The CDR3 DNA reads as TGTGCCAGCAGTCGGACAGGTCTAGATGAGCAGTTCTTC. The V call is TRBV12-3 or TRBV12-4, the J call TRBJ2-1; TRBD1 aligns across 7 bases. The V gene end was trimmed by 5 bases and the J gene end by 8 bases; junction bases not matched to a gene: 6. CDR3 length equals 13 residues.

The sample holds a few counts of this clonotype. The genes are TRBV5-1 and TRBJ2-3; the D is unclear. V was pared by 2 bases and J by 0 bases, with 10 bases between. The CDR3 extends over 15 amino acids. The germline gives CDR1 SGHRS, CDR2 YFSETQ. CDR3 DNA sequence: TGCGCCAGCAGCTTAAAGGTACAGAGCACAGATACGCAGTATTTT. Protein product: CASSLKVQSTDTQYF.

The rearrangement uses TRBV6-6 and TRBJ2-7; TRBD1 might be the D (7 bases). Germline CDR1 MNHNY, CDR2 SVGAGI (reference sequence). Deletions cut 0 bases from V and 3 bases from J, with 12 bases between. The CDR3 covers 15 residues. CDR3 bases: TGTGCCAGCAGTTACTCCGGGACAGCGGGCTACGAGCAGTACTTC. This gives the protein CASSYSGTAGYEQYF.

The rearrangement links TRBV5-1 to TRBJ1-5, with 9 bases lining up with TRBD1. Unmatched junction bases numbered 4, after V lost 4 bases and J lost 5 bases. The CDR3 extends over 14 amino acids. CDR1 SGHRS and CDR2 YFSETQ come from the germline V gene. CDR3 amino acids: CASSLRQGDQPQHF. CDR3 nucleotide sequence: TGCGCCAGCAGCCTACGACAGGGGGATCAGCCCCAGCATTTT. Supplemented by reference TRBV5-1 and TRBJ1-5, the full variable domain reads KAGVTQTPRYLIKTRGQQVTLSCSPISGHRSVSWYQQTPGQGLQFLFEYFSETQRNKGNFPGRFSGRQFSNSRSEMNVSTLELGDSALYLCASSLRQGDQPQHFGDGTRLSIL.

This clonotype came up many times. The V and J genes are TRBV7-9 and TRBJ1-4, with 7 positions matching TRBD1. Germline trimming cut 4 bases from V and 7 bases from J; bases unmatched to any gene: 6. The CDR3 length is 14 residues. Germline CDR1 and CDR2: SEHNR and FQNEAQ (reference sequence). CDR3: CASSSRQGFEKLFF. CDR3 DNA sequence: TGTGCCAGCAGCTCCCGACAGGGATTTGAAAAACTGTTTTTT.

In DNA, the CDR3 is TGCAGTGCTAGTGGTAGCATTAGCACAGATACGCAGTATTTT. It translates to CSASGSISTDTQYF. The gene calls are TRBV20-1 and TRBJ2-3; no clear D gene. Per the germline V gene, CDR1 is DFQATT and CDR2 is SNEGSKA (reference sequence). This CDR3 has 14 residues. Between the trimmed V and J ends, which lost 3 bases and 0 bases, there was a span of 10 bases.

This clonotype was counted at least ten times. The CDR3 protein is CASRTQWRDIQYF. The CDR3 DNA follows: TGTGCCAGCAGGACGCAGTGGAGGGACATTCAGTACTTC. This chain connects TRBV6-2 or TRBV6-3 to TRBJ2-4; D might be TRBD2 (6 bases). The CDR3 contains 13 residues. The V end was cut by 6 bases, the J end by 8 bases, with 14 bases between. CDR1 and CDR2 (germline): MNHEY, SVGEGT.

This chain joins TRBV3-1 and TRBJ2-3; a weak D match, TRBD2 (6 bases). The CDR3 contains 15 residues. The V and J ends lost 0 bases and 4 bases respectively, with 11 bases between them. Germline V gene lookup returns CDR1 LGHDT and CDR2 YNNKEL (reference sequence). The CDR3 nucleotides read TGTGCCAGCAGCCAAGATGTTAGCGGCCCAGATACGCAGTATTTT. It encodes CASSQDVSGPDTQYF.

The CDR3 sequence is CSVASGTGDTQYF. CDR3 nucleotide sequence: TGCAGCGTTGCTAGCGGGACGGGAGATACGCAGTATTTT. The chain uses TRBV29-1 and TRBJ2-3; 9 nucleotides align to TRBD2. The CDR3 contains 13 residues. Germline CDR1 is SQVTM and CDR2 is ANQGSEA. V trimming: 4 bases; J trimming: 5 bases; junction bases outside the gene matches: 4.

The rearrangement uses TRBV29-1 and TRBJ2-1; TRBD2 aligns across 11 bases. The CDR3 consists of 14 residues. V lost 6 bases to trimming and J lost 3 bases; unmatched junction nucleotides: 4. Germline lookup yields CDR1 SQVTM and CDR2 ANQGSEA. CDR3 DNA sequence: TGCAGCGTGGAGGGACTAGCGGACTACAATGAGCAGTTCTTC. This codes for CSVEGLADYNEQFF.

This clonotype was counted between two and nine times. The genes are TRBV6-6 and TRBJ1-1, with D tentatively TRBD1 (6 bases). The germline gives CDR1 MNHNY, CDR2 SVGAGI (reference sequence). The CDR3 sequence is 16 residues long. Trimming removed 5 bases from V and 0 bases from J, with 16 bases in between. CDR3 nucleotides: TGTGCCAGCAGTCCCGGACAGTTAGGTATGAACACTGAAGCTTTCTTT. Translation: CASSPGQLGMNTEAFF.

V and J are TRBV4-1 and TRBJ2-4; TRBD2 agrees at 16 bases. Germline V gene data show CDR1 as MGHRA and CDR2 as YSYEKL. J lost 0 bases, V lost 3 bases, and 8 bases had no gene match. This CDR3 spans 20 amino acids. CDR3 bases: TGCGCCAGCAGCCAGGCCGGGACTAGCGGGAGGGCCGCAGCCAAAAACATTCAGTACTTC. This gives the protein CASSQAGTSGRAAAKNIQYF.

The sample holds a few counts of this clonotype. J is TRBJ1-5 and V is TRBV7-6, with 8 bases aligning to TRBD1. The CDR3 runs to 14 residues. Per germline, CDR1 SGHVS and CDR2 FNYEAQ. J gave up 3 bases and V 5 bases, and 3 bases lay outside the gene matches. For the CDR3, the DNA is TGTGCCAGCAGCCGACAGGGGAACAATCAGCCCCAGCATTTT. This encodes CASSRQGNNQPQHF.